This T cell receptor beta chain was obtained from a study of control samples from healthy donors and cancer patients. Method: immunoSEQ multiplex PCR; TCRdb's copy keeps in-frame clones and lacks some. The sample lists roughly 120,000 clones; roughly nine tenths were seen once. This clonotype was obtained from a woman between 45 and 65 years old with colorectal cancer. The source material was PBMCs.

This CDR3 reads CASSEIGTGGNYGYTF. In DNA, the CDR3 is TGTGCCAGTAGCGAAATCGGGACAGGGGGGAACTATGGCTACACCTTC. V gene TRBV19 combines with J gene TRBJ1-2, with TRBD1 matching over 11 bases. The germline CDR1 and CDR2 sequences are LNHDA and SQIVND (reference sequence). This CDR3 comprises 16 residues. V lost 6 bases and J lost 2; bases outside the gene matches: 8.